This T cell receptor beta chain was identified in a study of CXCR3-negative and CXCR3-positive naive CD8 T cells. Sorting yielded triplicates of around 300,000 cells for each CD8+ T cell subset. The authors gated naive CD8+ T cells as CD45RO-CCR7+CD27+CD95-. In preparing the TRB cDNA libraries, 5' RACE with UMI labels was used. For each CDR3 protein, TCRdb gives one entry from its re-call of the 5' RACE reads, without DNA. The table lists 130,000 or so distinct CDR3 sequences. This CDR3 has 14 residues. The sequence was collected from a human donor in good health. Some clones in this sample may be carry-over from other donors' samples. Sequencing was performed on naive CXCR3- CD8+ T cells from blood. Subset defined: CD45RO-CCR7+CD27+CD95- naive CD8+ T cells lacking CXCR3 (TNR3-). The rearrangement joins TRBV12-3 or TRBV12-4 to TRBJ2-7; TCRdb calls TRBD1, which cannot be checked without DNA. CDR3 sequence: CASSQDTLTYEQYF.